This TCR beta chain was captured in a study of blood T cell repertoires in COVID-19. The CDR3 totals 16 residues. Per the germline V gene, CDR1 is LGHNA and CDR2 is YSLEER. V shed 4 bases, J shed 2 bases, and the junction held 10 bases outside the gene matches. The cohort comprised adults aged 18 to 89 years residing in around 25 US areas. Sequenced by immunoSEQ multiplex PCR; TCRdb stores in-frame clones only, minus some. The sample includes 390,000 or so clones, roughly 87% of them seen just once. This chain links TRBV4-3 with TRBJ2-5, with TRBD1 matching 7 bases. Material for sequencing was PBMCs or T cells enriched from blood (not recorded which). The source of this sequence is a woman between 45 and 60 years old who had recovered from COVID-19. The CDR3 region has the DNA TGCGCCAGCAGCCCGCGACTCGGGACAGAACAAGAGACCCAGTACTTC. It yields the protein CASSPRLGTEQETQYF.